One sample yielded the 4 T cell receptor beta chains listed below, sequenced in a study of T-cell reconstitution after alpha-beta-depleted transplantation in children. Unique molecular identifiers were used to barcode this TCRbeta library. TCRdb reanalysed the PCR reads using MiXCR and keeps one entry per CDR3 protein. This sample has more than 400,000 distinct CDR3 sequences, with 43% found just once. Sequencing used PBMCs, obtained before TCRalphabeta/CD19-depleted stem cell transplant. The receptors come from a girl aged 2-9 years with aplastic anemia, due to receive a stem cell transplant.

This clonotype was recorded at least ten times. The chain carries TRBV3-1 and TRBJ2-4; tentative D call: TRBD1 (5 bases). Germline loops: CDR1 LGHDT, CDR2 YNNKEL (reference sequence). The CDR3 consists of 17 residues. Between the trimmed V and J ends, which lost 2 bases and 7 bases, there was a span of 21 bases. The CDR3 here is CASSQPSGPRGENIQYF. The CDR3 region has the DNA TGTGCCAGCAGCCAACCTTCCGGGCCTAGGGGTGAGAACATTCAGTACTTC.

The chain is built from TRBV7-2 and TRBJ2-2, with unresolved D. The CDR3 is 15 residues long. Per germline, CDR1 SGHTA and CDR2 FQGNSA. Trimming took off 3 bases at V and 3 bases at J, with 11 bases between the two ends. The CDR3 DNA reads as TGTGCCAGCAGCTTGACCCCATTGGACACCGGGGAGCTGTTTTTT. Translated: CASSLTPLDTGELFF.

This clonotype was observed a few times. The chain employs TRBV15 and TRBJ1-1; D call uncertain. V lost 3 bases, J lost 0 bases, and 17 bases lay in between. Germline V gene lookup returns CDR1 LNHNV and CDR2 YYDKDF (reference sequence). This CDR3 is 17 amino acids long. The CDR3 loop is CATSRAPGLGLNTEAFF. Here the CDR3 DNA reads TGTGCCACCAGCAGGGCTCCGGGCCTAGGTCTGAACACTGAAGCTTTCTTT.

The chain combines TRBV11-1 with TRBJ2-3; D unclear. Germline CDR1 SGHAT, CDR2 FQDESV (reference sequence). The CDR3 runs to 15 residues. V was shortened by 5 bases and J by 0 bases, with 12 bases between the two germline ends. CDR3 sequence (DNA): TGTGCCAGCAGCCTCCAGGTAGCCAGCACAGATACGCAGTATTTT. This codes for CASSLQVASTDTQYF.